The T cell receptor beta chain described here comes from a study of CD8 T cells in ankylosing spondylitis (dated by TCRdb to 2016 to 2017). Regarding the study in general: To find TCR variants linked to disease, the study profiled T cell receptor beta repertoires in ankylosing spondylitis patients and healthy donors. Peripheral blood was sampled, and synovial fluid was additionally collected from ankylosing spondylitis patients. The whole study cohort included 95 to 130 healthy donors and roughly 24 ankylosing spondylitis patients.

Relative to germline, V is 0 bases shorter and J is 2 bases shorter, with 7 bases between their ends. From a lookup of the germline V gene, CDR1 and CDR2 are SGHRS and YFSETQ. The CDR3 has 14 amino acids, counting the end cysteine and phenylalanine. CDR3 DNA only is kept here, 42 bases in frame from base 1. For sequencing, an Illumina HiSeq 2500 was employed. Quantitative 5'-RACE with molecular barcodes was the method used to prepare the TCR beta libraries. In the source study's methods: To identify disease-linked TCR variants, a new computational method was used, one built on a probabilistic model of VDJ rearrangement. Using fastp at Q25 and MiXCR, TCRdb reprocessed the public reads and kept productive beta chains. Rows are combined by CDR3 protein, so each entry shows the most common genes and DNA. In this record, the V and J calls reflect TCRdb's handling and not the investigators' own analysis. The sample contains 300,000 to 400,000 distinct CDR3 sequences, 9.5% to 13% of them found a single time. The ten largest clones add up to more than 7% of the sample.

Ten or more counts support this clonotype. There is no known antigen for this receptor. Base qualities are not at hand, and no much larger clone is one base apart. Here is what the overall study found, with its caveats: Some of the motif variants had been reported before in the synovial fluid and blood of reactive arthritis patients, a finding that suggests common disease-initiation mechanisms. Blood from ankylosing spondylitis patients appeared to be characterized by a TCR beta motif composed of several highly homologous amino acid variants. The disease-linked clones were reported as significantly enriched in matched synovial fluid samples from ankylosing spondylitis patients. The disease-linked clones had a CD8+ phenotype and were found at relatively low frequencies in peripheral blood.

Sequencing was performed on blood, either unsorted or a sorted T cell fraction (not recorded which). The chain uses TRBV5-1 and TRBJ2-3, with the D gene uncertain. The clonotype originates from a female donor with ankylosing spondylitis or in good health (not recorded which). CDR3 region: CASSLEQHTDTQYF. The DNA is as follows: TGCGCCAGCAGCTTGGAACAGCACACAGATACGCAGTATTTT.